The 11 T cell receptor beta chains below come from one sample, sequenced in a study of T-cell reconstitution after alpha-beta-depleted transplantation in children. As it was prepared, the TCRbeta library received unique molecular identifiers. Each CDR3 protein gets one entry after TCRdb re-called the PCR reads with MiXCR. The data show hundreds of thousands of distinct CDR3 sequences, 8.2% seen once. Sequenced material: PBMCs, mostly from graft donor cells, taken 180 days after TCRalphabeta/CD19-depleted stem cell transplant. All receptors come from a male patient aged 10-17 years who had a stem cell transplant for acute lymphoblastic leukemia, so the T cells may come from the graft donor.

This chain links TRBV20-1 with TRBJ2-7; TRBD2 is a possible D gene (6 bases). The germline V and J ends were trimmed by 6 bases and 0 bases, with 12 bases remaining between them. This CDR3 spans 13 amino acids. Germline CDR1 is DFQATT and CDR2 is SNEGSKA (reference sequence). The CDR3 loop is CSAEWRDSYEQYF. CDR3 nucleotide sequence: TGCAGTGCCGAATGGCGGGACTCCTACGAGCAGTACTTC.

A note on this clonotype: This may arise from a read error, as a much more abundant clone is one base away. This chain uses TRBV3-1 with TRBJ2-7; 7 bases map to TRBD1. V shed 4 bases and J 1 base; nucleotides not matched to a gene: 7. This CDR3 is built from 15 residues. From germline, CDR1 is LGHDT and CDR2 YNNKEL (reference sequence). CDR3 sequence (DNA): TGTGCCAGCAGCCCCGGGACAGAGGATTCCTACGAGCAGTACTTC. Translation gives CASSPGTEDSYEQYF.

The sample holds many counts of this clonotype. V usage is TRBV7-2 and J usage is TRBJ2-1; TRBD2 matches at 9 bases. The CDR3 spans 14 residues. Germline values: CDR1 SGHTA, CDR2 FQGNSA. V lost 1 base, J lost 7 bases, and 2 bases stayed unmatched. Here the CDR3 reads CASSLVAGANEQFF. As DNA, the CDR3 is TGTGCCAGCAGCTTAGTAGCGGGGGCTAATGAGCAGTTCTTC.

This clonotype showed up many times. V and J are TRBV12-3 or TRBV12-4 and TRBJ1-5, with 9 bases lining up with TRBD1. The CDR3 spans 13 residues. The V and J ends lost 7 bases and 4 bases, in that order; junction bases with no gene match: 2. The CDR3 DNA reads TGTGCCAGCACCGGACAGGGGAATCAGCCCCAGCATTTT. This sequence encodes CASTGQGNQPQHF.

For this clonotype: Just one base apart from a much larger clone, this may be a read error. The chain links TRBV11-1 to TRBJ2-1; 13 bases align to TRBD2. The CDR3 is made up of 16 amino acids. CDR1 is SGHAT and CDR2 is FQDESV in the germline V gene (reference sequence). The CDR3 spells CASSVTSGGAGNGQFF. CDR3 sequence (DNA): TGTGCCAGCAGCGTAACTAGCGGGGGGGCCGGGAATGGGCAGTTCTTC.

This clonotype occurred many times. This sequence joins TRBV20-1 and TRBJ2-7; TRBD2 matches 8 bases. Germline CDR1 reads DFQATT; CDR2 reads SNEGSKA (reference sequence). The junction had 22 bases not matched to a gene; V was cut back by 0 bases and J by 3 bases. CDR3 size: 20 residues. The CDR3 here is CSARDGVSSTGGRLLYEQYF. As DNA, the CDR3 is TGCAGTGCTAGAGATGGGGTGTCCTCCACGGGGGGGAGGTTGCTCTACGAGCAGTACTTC.

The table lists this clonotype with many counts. CDR3 DNA sequence: TGTGCCAGCAGAAACGGACAGGTCTATGGCTACACCTTC. Its protein is CASRNGQVYGYTF. The chain carries TRBV7-9 and TRBJ1-2; 7 bases are shared with TRBD1. This CDR3 comprises 13 residues. V was clipped by 6 bases and J by 4 bases; unmatched bases: 5. Germline lookup yields CDR1 SEHNR and CDR2 FQNEAQ (reference sequence).

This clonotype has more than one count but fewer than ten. The CDR3, as DNA: TGCGCCAGCAGCCACGGGACAGCCAACGTCCTGACTTTC. It codes for CASSHGTANVLTF. The rearrangement joins TRBV4-3 to TRBJ2-6, with a possible D match to TRBD1 (6 bases). The CDR3 runs to 13 residues. V was pared by 3 bases and J by 7 bases, with 7 bases between. The germline V gene has CDR1 LGHNA and CDR2 YSLEER.

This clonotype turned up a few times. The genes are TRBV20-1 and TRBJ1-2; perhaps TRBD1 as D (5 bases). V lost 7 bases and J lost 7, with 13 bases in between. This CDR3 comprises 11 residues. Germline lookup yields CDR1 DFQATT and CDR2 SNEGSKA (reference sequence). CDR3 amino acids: CSVLGRGGYTF. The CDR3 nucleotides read TGCAGTGTCTTGGGGCGCGGTGGCTACACCTTC.

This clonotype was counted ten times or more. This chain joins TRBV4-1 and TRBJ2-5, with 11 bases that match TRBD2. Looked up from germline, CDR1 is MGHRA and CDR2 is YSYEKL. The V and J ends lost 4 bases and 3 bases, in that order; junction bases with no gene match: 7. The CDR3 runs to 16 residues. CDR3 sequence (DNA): TGCGCCAGCAGCCGCTTAACGGGACTAGCGGAAGAGACCCAGTACTTC. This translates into CASSRLTGLAEETQYF.

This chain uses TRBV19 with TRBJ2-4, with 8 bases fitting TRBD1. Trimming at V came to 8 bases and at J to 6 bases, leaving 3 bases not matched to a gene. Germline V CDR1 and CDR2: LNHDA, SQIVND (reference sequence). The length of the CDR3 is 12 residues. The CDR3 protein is CASATGGNIQYF. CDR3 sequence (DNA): TGTGCCAGTGCCACAGGGGGAAACATTCAGTACTTC.